Listed below are T cell receptor beta chains from one sample, sequenced in a study of neoadjuvant anti-PD-1 for oral cavity cancer. TCRdb's copy holds only in-frame clones and misses some; the assay was immunoSEQ multiplex PCR. In the table there are over 11,000 clones, around 75% of which are singletons. The material sequenced was PBMCs, taken before nivolumab (anti-PD-1) treatment. The receptors come from a person aged 40 to 85 with oral cavity squamous cell carcinoma. Each CDR3 is given without its conserved first and last residue. The order of the fields is V gene, J gene, D gene, CDR3 protein. D genes are given only for firm matches.

V gene: TRBV27; J gene: TRBJ1-5; D gene: -; CDR3 protein: ASSLPDRGSPQH
V gene: TRBV5-8; J gene: TRBJ1-1; D gene: -; CDR3 protein: ASSPTVLGANTEAF
V gene: TRBV10-3; J gene: TRBJ1-2; D gene: -; CDR3 protein: AIRQGLGGYT
V gene: TRBV7-9; J gene: TRBJ1-4; D gene: -; CDR3 protein: ASSLVGSNEKLF
V gene: TRBV6-5; J gene: TRBJ1-2; D gene: -; CDR3 protein: ASSYNWGAGVGYT
V gene: TRBV6-1; J gene: TRBJ1-5; D gene: TRBD1; CDR3 protein: ASSETTGPVGYSSNQPQH
V gene: TRBV30; J gene: TRBJ2-1; D gene: TRBD2; CDR3 protein: ACLRGGNEQF
V gene: TRBV10-3; J gene: TRBJ2-7; D gene: -; CDR3 protein: AISELDSSYEQY
V gene: TRBV15; J gene: TRBJ2-1; D gene: TRBD1; CDR3 protein: ATSNGAGQGAINEQF
V gene: TRBV6-1; J gene: TRBJ2-7; D gene: -; CDR3 protein: ASSVLARSYEQY
V gene: TRBV7-8; J gene: TRBJ1-5; D gene: -; CDR3 protein: ASSLIPRQPQH
V gene: TRBV19; J gene: TRBJ2-5; D gene: TRBD1; CDR3 protein: ASTNVKGARETQY
V gene: TRBV5-1; J gene: TRBJ1-6; D gene: -; CDR3 protein: ASSGGDSSSPLH
V gene: TRBV19; J gene: TRBJ2-1; D gene: -; CDR3 protein: ASTEGELLSYNEQF
V gene: TRBV5-6; J gene: TRBJ2-2; D gene: -; CDR3 protein: VSSLAGGSGTGELF
V gene: TRBV5-4; J gene: TRBJ2-7; D gene: TRBD2; CDR3 protein: ASSRTSGVYEQY
V gene: TRBV19; J gene: TRBJ1-1; D gene: -; CDR3 protein: ASSKSWGNAEAF
V gene: TRBV5-1; J gene: TRBJ2-7; D gene: -; CDR3 protein: ASSQDWASYEQY
V gene: TRBV4-1; J gene: TRBJ2-1; D gene: -; CDR3 protein: ASSQGSTSLPEQF
V gene: TRBV6-1; J gene: TRBJ2-7; D gene: TRBD1; CDR3 protein: ASSDRTGGLEQY
V gene: TRBV7-9; J gene: TRBJ2-4; D gene: -; CDR3 protein: ASSLLGSKAKNIQY
V gene: TRBV4-1; J gene: TRBJ2-2; D gene: TRBD2; CDR3 protein: ASSSGLAGPNTGELF
V gene: TRBV7-6; J gene: TRBJ1-5; D gene: -; CDR3 protein: ASSLRPLTGSNQPQH
V gene: TRBV19; J gene: TRBJ2-7; D gene: -; CDR3 protein: ASSPGVSPGYEQY
V gene: TRBV6-1; J gene: TRBJ2-5; D gene: -; CDR3 protein: ASSEAPLETQY
V gene: TRBV23-1; J gene: TRBJ2-7; D gene: TRBD2; CDR3 protein: ASRRPTGLAGQGHSYEQY